Below, 28 T cell receptor beta chains from the same sample are listed, as sequenced in a study of blood T cells in healthy people across ages. A second PCR, run for roughly 7 to 11 cycles, used a sample-barcoded 5' primer plus a J-beta primer mix. TCRdb analysed the 5' RACE reads with MiXCR anew, one entry per CDR3 protein. The sample consists of over 1,500,000 distinct CDR3 sequences, around half of them appearing once. Sequencing was carried out using blood. These receptors were collected from a woman in her forties in good health.

This chain links TRBV29-1 with TRBJ1-5; perhaps TRBD1 as D (5 bases). The CDR3 spans 13 residues. The germline CDR1 and CDR2 sequences are SQVTM and ANQGSEA. Trimming shortened V by 3 bases and J by 3 bases, and 9 bases separated the two germline ends. The CDR3, as DNA: TGCAGCGTTGATCAGGGTTCCAATCAGCCCCAGCATTTT. This sequence encodes CSVDQGSNQPQHF.

This clonotype was observed a few times. The V call is TRBV20-1, the J call TRBJ2-5; D may correspond to TRBD1 or TRBD2 (6 bases each). Germline V gene lookup returns CDR1 DFQATT and CDR2 SNEGSKA (reference sequence). The V end was cut by 5 bases, the J end by 3 bases, with 19 bases between. The length of the CDR3 is 15 residues. CDR3 bases: TGCAGTGCTGGGAAGTTCGGGGGCCAAAAAGAGACCCAGTACTTC. It specifies CSAGKFGGQKETQYF.

This clonotype has just a few counts. The chain uses TRBV14 and TRBJ2-4; D unresolved. The tail of the sequence fits TRBJ2-5 better, so the J call may be wrong. CDR3 size: 16 residues. Germline assignment: CDR1 SGHDN and CDR2 FVKESK. The DNA for the CDR3 is TGTGCCAGCAGCCAAGAGCTTTCCGCCATCCAGGAGACCCAGTACTTC. Translated: CASSQELSAIQETQYF.

The gene calls are TRBV27 and TRBJ2-1; 9 bases are shared with TRBD2. The germline CDR1 and CDR2 sequences are MNHEY and SMNVEV (reference sequence). This CDR3 spans 15 amino acids. The J segment lost 4 bases and the V segment lost 5 bases, leaving 6 bases of the junction unmatched. In DNA, the CDR3 is TGTGCCAGCAGTGATCGGACTAGCGCTTACAATGAGCAGTTCTTC. Amino acid sequence: CASSDRTSAYNEQFF.

This chain connects TRBV7-9 to TRBJ2-3; D is possibly TRBD2 (6 bases). This CDR3 spans 13 amino acids. Trimming pared 5 bases from V and 14 bases from J, leaving 20 bases between. CDR1 SEHNR and CDR2 FQNEAQ come from the germline V gene (reference sequence). The DNA of the CDR3 is TGTGCCAGCAGCGGGGGGAGGCAGGAAAAGTGGTATTTT. Amino acid sequence: CASSGGRQEKWYF.

The rearrangement uses TRBV5-1 and TRBJ2-1; D remains unclear. This CDR3 has 17 residues. Trimming left V 4 bases short and J 0 bases short, with 17 bases between. The germline V gene has CDR1 SGHRS and CDR2 YFSETQ. CDR3 residues: CASSPTPAQSSYNEQFF. The CDR3 DNA is TGCGCCAGCAGCCCGACCCCAGCTCAAAGCTCCTACAATGAGCAGTTCTTC.

This clonotype was seen a handful of times. The V gene is TRBV27, the J gene TRBJ2-1, with 7 bases lining up with TRBD1. The V gene end was trimmed by 1 base and the J gene end by 8 bases; junction bases not matched to a gene: 14. This CDR3 spans 17 amino acids. CDR1 MNHEY and CDR2 SMNVEV come from the germline V gene (reference sequence). The CDR3 region has the DNA TGTGCCAGCAGTTTATTTCCGCTCACAGGGGATCGGGATGAGCAGTTCTTC. It encodes CASSLFPLTGDRDEQFF.

The J gene is TRBJ2-4, the V gene TRBV27; D is unresolved. Per germline, CDR1 MNHEY and CDR2 SMNVEV (reference sequence). The CDR3 is 13 residues long. Trimming stripped 5 bases from V and 4 bases from J, with 9 bases between. This CDR3 reads CASSVGRKNIQYF. CDR3 sequence (DNA): TGTGCCAGCAGTGTTGGACGGAAAAACATTCAGTACTTC.

Of note for this clonotype: Germline is not matched at one junction end, which may reflect a read error. This chain uses TRBV13 with TRBJ2-1, with 10 bases aligning to TRBD2. CDR1 is PRHDT and CDR2 is FYEKMQ in the germline V gene (reference sequence). The CDR3 covers 17 residues. In DNA form, the CDR3 reads TGTCCCAGCAGCCCTTCCCGAGCGGGGGGGCCCAATAGGGAGCAGTTCTTC. Residues: CPSSPSRAGGPNREQFF.

The chain uses TRBV20-1 and TRBJ2-2; D not resolved. V dropped 3 bases and J dropped 6 bases, with 2 bases sitting between them. Germline V gives CDR1 DFQATT, CDR2 SNEGSKA (reference sequence). This CDR3 has 10 residues. CDR3 loop: CSASAGELFF. For the CDR3, the DNA is TGCAGTGCTAGCGCCGGGGAGCTGTTTTTT.

The chain has TRBV4-3 and TRBJ1-2; no clear D. The CDR3 totals 15 residues. CDR1 and CDR2 from the germline V gene are LGHNA and YSLEER. V lost 0 bases to trimming and J lost 3 bases, with 11 bases between them. CDR3 sequence reads: CASSQDAAKDYGYTF. CDR3 DNA sequence: TGCGCCAGCAGCCAAGATGCGGCCAAGGACTATGGCTACACCTTC.

The chain is built from TRBV4-2 and TRBJ1-4; D gene ambiguous. The V gene's germline CDR1 is LGHNA and CDR2 YNFKEQ. The CDR3 sequence is 14 residues long. Trimming took off 3 bases at V and 8 bases at J, with 13 bases between the two ends. The CDR3 DNA reads TGTGCCAGCAGCCAGGTAGAATCCTACGAAAAACTGTTTTTT. Amino acids: CASSQVESYEKLFF.

Comments on this clonotype: This may be a read error: a much more frequent sequence differs by one nucleotide. The CDR3 DNA follows: TGCAGTCCTCTAGCGGGGTGGAATGAGCAGTACTTC. Translating it yields CSPLAGWNEQYF. The chain joins TRBV20-1 to TRBJ2-7; 9 nucleotides match TRBD2. The CDR3 runs to 12 residues. With 8 bases clipped from V and 7 bases from J, the junction kept 9 bases outside the gene matches. Per the germline V gene, CDR1 is DFQATT and CDR2 is SNEGSKA (reference sequence).

V usage is TRBV6-5 and J usage is TRBJ2-7; a possible D gene is TRBD2 (6 bases). V gave up 5 bases and J gave up 5 bases, with 19 bases separating them. CDR1 MNHEY and CDR2 SVGAGI come from the germline V gene. The CDR3 has 15 amino acids. The CDR3 protein is CASSPWVGGRNEQYF. In DNA, the CDR3 is TGTGCCAGCAGTCCTTGGGTGGGGGGTCGGAACGAGCAGTACTTC.

This rearrangement joins TRBV15 to TRBJ1-4, with 10 bases fitting TRBD1. Trimming took 3 bases from V and 1 from J; bases not matched to a gene: 2. This CDR3 has 16 residues. Germline CDR1 reads LNHNV; CDR2 reads YYDKDF (reference sequence). In nucleotides, the CDR3 is TGTGCCACCAGCAGGACAGGGGGCGTAACTAATGAAAAACTGTTTTTT. It codes for CATSRTGGVTNEKLFF.

In its sample, this clonotype was seen a few times. The chain employs TRBV20-1 and TRBJ2-3; D remains unclear. Germline CDR1 is DFQATT and CDR2 is SNEGSKA (reference sequence). V was clipped by 6 bases and J by 2 bases, with 15 bases between them. This CDR3 is 14 amino acids long. The chain's CDR3 is CSAYPGHITDTQYF. CDR3 DNA sequence: TGCAGTGCCTACCCCGGGCATATCACAGATACGCAGTATTTT.

The V and J genes are TRBV28 and TRBJ1-4, with 9 bases lining up with TRBD1. Germline V gene sequence: CDR1 MDHEN, CDR2 SYDVKM. CDR3 length: 15 residues. Trimming took 6 bases from V and 7 from J; bases not matched to a gene: 9. CDR3 sequence (DNA): TGTGCCAGCAGGCCGGGGACAGGGCCGCTTGAAAAACTGTTTTTT. Amino acid sequence: CASRPGTGPLEKLFF.

This clonotype was seen more than once but under ten times. This chain links TRBV6-2 or TRBV6-3 with TRBJ1-2, with D perhaps matching TRBD1 (5 bases). Trimming stripped 4 bases from V and 1 base from J, with 10 bases between. The CDR3 consists of 14 residues. Germline V gives CDR1 MNHEY, CDR2 SVGEGT. As DNA, the CDR3 is TGTGCCAGCAGTTCTCCGACAGTTAACTATGGCTACACCTTC. Protein: CASSSPTVNYGYTF.

The chain carries TRBV29-1 and TRBJ2-3; possibly TRBD2 for D (7 bases). CDR1 is SQVTM and CDR2 is ANQGSEA in the germline V gene. V lost 8 bases to trimming and J lost 2 bases, with 20 bases between them. The CDR3 is made up of 15 amino acids. CDR3 coding DNA: TGCAGCTCCGGATATGGGGGGGGCCTCACAGATACGCAGTATTTT. It specifies CSSGYGGGLTDTQYF.

This rearrangement joins TRBV7-9 to TRBJ2-3; the D is unclear. V was cut by 5 bases and J by 7 bases, with 7 bases left in between. In germline, CDR1 is SEHNR, CDR2 FQNEAQ (reference sequence). This CDR3 spans 11 amino acids. The CDR3 DNA follows: TGTGCCAGCAGCCTCGATTATACGCAGTATTTT. Translating gives CASSLDYTQYF.

This clonotype was counted only a few times. The chain recombines TRBV4-3 with TRBJ1-5; TRBD1 aligns across 7 bases. Germline CDR1 and CDR2: LGHNA and YSLEER. V lost 1 base, J lost 1 base, and 7 bases stayed unmatched. The CDR3 has 17 residues. The chain's CDR3 is CASSQVRYRGSNQPQHF. The DNA for the CDR3 is TGCGCCAGCAGCCAAGTTCGGTACAGGGGAAGCAATCAGCCCCAGCATTTT.

V gene TRBV29-1 combines with J gene TRBJ2-4, with a tentative D call TRBD2 (5 bases). This CDR3 is built from 13 residues. The germline CDR1 and CDR2 sequences are SQVTM and ANQGSEA. V dropped 4 bases and J dropped 6 bases, with 13 bases sitting between them. The CDR3 DNA follows: TGCAGCGTTGTTTACCGGAGCGGAAACATTCAGTACTTC. Amino acid sequence: CSVVYRSGNIQYF.

The table lists this clonotype with a few counts. The rearrangement links TRBV15 to TRBJ2-7; TRBD2 might be the D (5 bases). In germline, CDR1 is LNHNV, CDR2 YYDKDF (reference sequence). There are 15 residues in the CDR3. The ends were cut back, 4 bases at V and 1 base at J, with 14 bases in the middle. CDR3 coding DNA: TGTGCCACCAGCATATCATCCGGGGAATCCTACGAGCAGTACTTC. This sequence encodes CATSISSGESYEQYF.

This clonotype was detected ten times or more. The gene calls are TRBV24-1 and TRBJ2-5; D uncertain. The CDR3 is made up of 12 amino acids. Trimming took 0 bases from V and 2 from J, leaving 0 bases between them. The germline V gene has CDR1 KGHDR and CDR2 SFDVKD. The CDR3 sequence is CATSDLQETQYF. The CDR3 DNA sequence: TGTGCCACCAGTGATTTGCAAGAGACCCAGTACTTC.

This clonotype was counted only a few times. The V gene is TRBV5-4, the J gene TRBJ2-7, with TRBD2 identical over 8 bases. The end of the DNA aligns better with TRBJ2-5, so the J call may be wrong. Germline CDR1 is SGHNT and CDR2 is YYREEE (reference sequence). This CDR3 is built from 15 residues. Here the CDR3 DNA reads TGTGCCAGCAGCTCCCCTGGAGCGGGGGAAGAGACCCAGTACTTC. It is translated as CASSSPGAGEETQYF.

The J gene is TRBJ2-1, the V gene TRBV27; 11 nucleotides align to TRBD2. The germline gives CDR1 MNHEY, CDR2 SMNVEV (reference sequence). Losses at the gene ends were 5 bases for V and 6 bases for J; bases not matched to a gene: 9. This CDR3 comprises 16 residues. Here the CDR3 DNA reads TGTGCCAGCAGTGCCCAAATAGCGGGGGGGTGCAATGAGCAGTTCTTC. Translated, it gives CASSAQIAGGCNEQFF.

J is TRBJ2-3 and V is TRBV20-1; TRBD1 agrees at 9 bases. CDR3 size: 14 residues. Germline assignment: CDR1 DFQATT and CDR2 SNEGSKA (reference sequence). After removal of 6 bases from V and 1 base from J, the junction contained 5 bases not matched to a gene. The CDR3 protein is CSARDRVGTDTQYF. In DNA, the CDR3 is TGCAGTGCAAGGGACAGGGTGGGCACAGATACGCAGTATTTT.

The chain joins TRBV6-2 or TRBV6-3 to TRBJ2-1; a possible D gene is TRBD2 (6 bases). V dropped 2 bases and J dropped 4 bases, with 15 bases sitting between them. Germline CDR1 is MNHEY and CDR2 is SVGEGT. This CDR3 has 16 amino acids. The CDR3 region is CASSYQAGISYNEQFF. The CDR3 DNA reads TGTGCCAGCAGTTACCAGGCGGGGATCTCGTACAATGAGCAGTTCTTC.